The 14 T cell receptor beta chains in this list originate from one sample, sequenced in a study of CD8+CD57+ T cells in acquired aplastic anemia. It was genomic DNA that served as the template for profiling TCR beta VDJ and CDR3. TCRdb ran MiXCR on the reads and lists one entry per CDR3 protein. The sample includes around 200,000 distinct CDR3 sequences, roughly half of them seen just once. Sequenced: sorted CD4+, CD8+, or CD8+CD57+ T cells (not recorded which) from PBMCs. These receptor sequences come from a human donor in good health, serving as a control.

There are many counts of this clonotype. The genes are TRBV6-4 and TRBJ2-3; D gene unclear. The CDR3 contains 14 residues. The V gene lost 6 bases and the J gene lost 4 bases, with 14 bases spanning the gap. CDR1 is MRHNA, CDR2 SNTAGT, per germline. The CDR3 DNA is TGTGCCAGCAGCGAGGACCCTCGGTCAGATACGCAGTATTTT. Translating it yields CASSEDPRSDTQYF.

This clonotype was seen repeatedly, ten times or more. The V and J genes are TRBV24-1 and TRBJ2-5; D remains unclear. In germline, CDR1 is KGHDR, CDR2 SFDVKD. CDR3 size: 15 residues. The V gene lost 0 bases and the J gene lost 3 bases, with 10 bases spanning the gap. This CDR3 is CATSDLFGEKETQYF. The CDR3 DNA reads as TGTGCCACCAGTGATTTGTTTGGAGAAAAAGAGACCCAGTACTTC.

With regard to this clonotype: One end of the junction does not line up with germline, which may come from a read error. This chain uses TRBV11-2 with TRBJ1-4, with 10 bases matching TRBD1. This CDR3 is 17 amino acids long. Germline V lookup: CDR1 SGHAT, CDR2 FQNNGV. CDR3 protein: CAGSKSPGQGFNEKLFF. For the CDR3, the DNA is TGTGCCGGCAGCAAATCCCCGGGACAGGGGTTTAATGAAAAACTGTTTTTT.

This clonotype came up many times. The J gene is TRBJ1-6, the V gene TRBV30; TRBD1 matches at 10 bases. Germline loops: CDR1 GTSNPN, CDR2 SVGIG (reference sequence). This CDR3 has 15 amino acids. J gave up 11 bases and V 0 bases, and 7 bases lay outside the gene matches. The CDR3 loop is CAWSVQGQGMTPLHF. The CDR3 DNA reads TGTGCCTGGAGTGTACAGGGACAGGGGATGACACCCCTCCACTTT.

This clonotype was found many times. V and J are TRBV12-3 or TRBV12-4 and TRBJ2-7; D is unresolved. V gave up 6 bases and J gave up 3 bases, with 9 bases separating them. The CDR3 has 12 residues. The CDR3, as DNA: TGTGCCAGCAGATTGGACCACTACGAGCAGTACTTC. Translated: CASRLDHYEQYF.

V and J are TRBV24-1 and TRBJ2-1; 7 bases map to TRBD1. The J segment lost 10 bases and the V segment lost 0 bases, leaving 8 bases of the junction unmatched. CDR1 and CDR2 from the germline V gene are KGHDR and SFDVKD. This CDR3 has 15 amino acids. The CDR3 sequence is CATSDLRGQRQEQFF. The CDR3 DNA is TGTGCCACCAGTGATTTGCGGGGACAGCGACAAGAGCAGTTCTTC.

This clonotype was seen a single time. The CDR3 bases are TGTGCCAGCAGCTCGAGGCCCCTCGGGACTAGCACAGATACGCAGTATTTT. Residues: CASSSRPLGTSTDTQYF. This chain links TRBV7-2 with TRBJ2-3; D might be TRBD2 (6 bases). Trimming pared 4 bases from V and 0 bases from J, leaving 17 bases between. From germline, CDR1 is SGHTA and CDR2 FQGNSA. The CDR3 runs 17 residues.

At least ten counts were recorded for this clonotype. This chain uses TRBV29-1 with TRBJ2-2; D not certain. Looked up from germline, CDR1 is SQVTM and CDR2 is ANQGSEA. CDR3 length: 12 residues. Trimming shortened V by 3 bases and J by 0 bases, and 2 bases separated the two germline ends. The CDR3 DNA is TGCAGCGTTGAGGCGAACACCGGGGAGCTGTTTTTT. Translating it yields CSVEANTGELFF.

This sequence joins TRBV20-1 and TRBJ2-5; 9 positions agree with TRBD2. Germline lookup yields CDR1 DFQATT and CDR2 SNEGSKA (reference sequence). The CDR3 has 16 amino acids. Germline trimming cut 0 bases from V and 3 bases from J; bases unmatched to any gene: 8. The CDR3 DNA reads as TGCAGTGCTAGAGATTCAAGGCGGGGGGGGGAAGAGACCCAGTACTTC. Translation gives CSARDSRRGGEETQYF.

This clonotype was observed a few times. The chain is built from TRBV9 and TRBJ1-2; TRBD1 agrees at 11 bases. The germline V gene has CDR1 SGDLS and CDR2 YYNGEE. J gave up 3 bases and V 2 bases, and 12 bases lay outside the gene matches. The CDR3 length is 18 residues. DNA of the CDR3: TGTGCCAGCAGCGTCCAGCGGACAGGGGGCGCGGGGGACTATGGCTACACCTTC. It specifies CASSVQRTGGAGDYGYTF.

This clonotype appeared many times. This chain connects TRBV9 to TRBJ2-3; D is undetermined. Trimming left V 4 bases short and J 4 bases short, with 13 bases between. This CDR3 region has 14 residues. From germline, CDR1 is SGDLS and CDR2 YYNGEE. CDR3 DNA sequence: TGTGCCAGCAGCCCGGGCTTGGGCGCAGATACGCAGTATTTT. As protein: CASSPGLGADTQYF.

In this sample, this clonotype turned up many times. J is TRBJ2-1 and V is TRBV9, with D possibly TRBD1 on 6 matching bases. V dropped 0 bases and J dropped 9 bases, with 16 bases sitting between them. The length of the CDR3 is 15 residues. Germline values: CDR1 SGDLS, CDR2 YYNGEE. CDR3 coding DNA: TGTGCCAGCAGCGTAGGGGCAGGGGATAGTCGTGAGCAGTTCTTC. Translating it yields CASSVGAGDSREQFF. The variable domain in full, with the rest retrieved from reference TRBV9 and TRBJ2-1, is DSGVTQTPKHLITATGQRVTLRCSPRSGDLSVYWYQQSLDQGLQFLIQYYNGEERAKGNILERFSAQQFPDLHSELNLSSLELGDSALYFCASSVGAGDSREQFFGPGTRLTVL.

The chain combines TRBV7-2 with TRBJ1-5; maybe TRBD1 (5 bases). Looked up from germline, CDR1 is SGHTA and CDR2 is FQGNSA. V lost 3 bases and J lost 1, with 10 bases in between. The CDR3 spans 15 residues. The CDR3 sequence: CASSFVGGSNQPQHF. The CDR3 region has the DNA TGTGCCAGCAGCTTTGTCGGGGGGAGCAATCAGCCCCAGCATTTT.

This clonotype was observed once. The chain combines TRBV20-1 with TRBJ2-5, with 8 bases fitting TRBD2. Germline V gives CDR1 DFQATT, CDR2 SNEGSKA (reference sequence). Trimming took 0 bases from V and 5 from J; bases not matched to a gene: 8. The CDR3 loop spans 15 amino acids. The CDR3 coding sequence is TGCAGTGCTAGAGAGGGCGGGGGGCTTGGGGAGACCCAGTACTTC. Protein sequence: CSAREGGGLGETQYF.